Below are 7 T cell receptor beta chains sequenced from a single sample in a study of blood T cell repertoires in COVID-19. TCRdb's table, derived via immunoSEQ multiplex PCR, lists solely in-frame clones and lacks some. This table holds more than 200,000 clones, roughly 80% found once. Material for sequencing was peripheral blood. The source is a woman in her 40s with active or convalescent COVID-19.

The gene calls are TRBV9 and TRBJ2-3; 8 bases line up with TRBD2. Germline trimming cut 4 bases from V and 1 base from J; bases unmatched to any gene: 5. CDR3 length equals 15 residues. The germline CDR1 and CDR2 sequences are SGDLS and YYNGEE. CDR3 amino acids: CASSIGGARTDTQYF. The CDR3 nucleotides read TGTGCCAGCAGCATCGGGGGGGCCCGCACAGATACGCAGTATTTT.

The V call is TRBV6-5, the J call TRBJ2-3; D is unresolved. Trimming cost V 6 bases and J 0 bases, with 10 bases left between them. The CDR3 has 14 amino acids. Germline lookup yields CDR1 MNHEY and CDR2 SVGAGI. The CDR3, as DNA: TGTGCCAGCAGATTTATCAGGAGCACAGATACGCAGTATTTT. It is translated as CASRFIRSTDTQYF.

V gene TRBV7-3 combines with J gene TRBJ2-1; the D is unclear. The germline V and J ends were trimmed by 5 bases and 4 bases, with 9 bases remaining between them. This CDR3 is built from 13 residues. Germline loops: CDR1 SGHTA, CDR2 FQGTGA. CDR3 loop: CASSLYVYNEQFF. In DNA, the CDR3 is TGTGCCAGCAGCCTCTACGTTTACAATGAGCAGTTCTTC.

The V call is TRBV13, the J call TRBJ1-5; 11 bases fit TRBD1. The germline CDR1 and CDR2 sequences are PRHDT and FYEKMQ (reference sequence). CDR3 length: 15 residues. V shed 5 bases, J shed 4 bases, and the junction held 4 bases outside the gene matches. The CDR3 nucleotides read TGTGCCAGCAGCGGGCGGGACAGGGGGAATCAGCCCCAGCATTTT. It yields the protein CASSGRDRGNQPQHF. The full variable domain, its missing parts supplied by reference TRBV13 and TRBJ1-5, is AAGVIQSPRHLIKEKRETATLKCYPIPRHDTVYWYQQGPGQDPQFLISFYEKMQSDKGSIPDRFSAQQFSDYHSELNMSSLELGDSALYFCASSGRDRGNQPQHFGDGTRLSIL.

The chain uses TRBV4-1 and TRBJ2-1; TRBD1 matches 9 bases. V dropped 0 bases and J dropped 10; count of bases not matched to a gene: 10. Germline V lookup: CDR1 MGHRA, CDR2 YSYEKL. The CDR3 is made up of 16 amino acids. The CDR3 loop is CASSQDRRTGGREQFF. CDR3 in DNA: TGCGCCAGCAGCCAAGATAGAAGAACAGGGGGCCGAGAGCAGTTCTTC.

There are many counts of this clone. The chain employs TRBV4-1 and TRBJ1-1, with a weak D call TRBD1 (5 bases). CDR3 size: 15 residues. The germline gives CDR1 MGHRA, CDR2 YSYEKL. Deletions cut 0 bases from V and 0 bases from J, with 8 bases between. In DNA form, the CDR3 reads TGCGCCAGCAGCCAAGAGCGACAGATGAACACTGAAGCTTTCTTT. It codes for CASSQERQMNTEAFF.

This clone came up once. The chain couples TRBV2 to TRBJ2-1; D is ambiguous. The V and J ends lost 10 bases and 1 base respectively, with 20 bases between them. The CDR3 sequence is 16 residues long. The germline CDR1 and CDR2 sequences are SNHLY and FYNNEI. CDR3 in DNA: TGTGCCACCCCTTCGAGGTCTAACGTTTCCTACAATGAGCAGTTCTTC. It yields the protein CATPSRSNVSYNEQFF.